This entry lists 7 T cell receptor beta chains sequenced from one sample in a study of blood T cell repertoires in COVID-19. TCRdb's copy holds only in-frame clones and misses some; the assay was immunoSEQ multiplex PCR. The profile shows over 130,000 clones, around 90% of them singletons. The sample was peripheral blood. The receptors derive from a woman aged 55-70 years with active or convalescent COVID-19.

The chain links TRBV7-2 to TRBJ1-6; TRBD1 is a possible D gene (6 bases). This CDR3 region has 15 residues. V lost 1 base, J lost 9 bases, and 13 bases lay in between. Germline V CDR1 and CDR2: SGHTA, FQGNSA. CDR3 coding DNA: TGTGCCAGCAGCTTAGGCGGGGCGGGGGCTTCACCCCTCCACTTT. Translation: CASSLGGAGASPLHF. Drawing the rest from reference TRBV7-2 and TRBJ1-6, the complete variable domain is GAGVSQSPSNKVTEKGKDVELRCDPISGHTALYWYRQSLGQGLEFLIYFQGNSAPDKSGLPSDRFSAERTGGSVSTLTIQRTQQEDSAVYLCASSLGGAGASPLHFGNGTRLTVT.

The J gene is TRBJ1-2, the V gene TRBV27; D is undetermined. The V and J ends lost 5 bases and 6 bases respectively, with 16 bases between them. CDR1 is MNHEY, CDR2 SMNVEV, per germline (reference sequence). CDR3 length: 14 residues. The CDR3 here is CASSRSVGYDGYTF. The CDR3 nucleotides read TGTGCCAGCAGTCGCTCGGTTGGTTACGATGGCTACACCTTC.

Worth noting for this clone: This same CDR3 is encoded by further DNA sequences in the sample. The CDR3 nucleotides are TGTGCCAGCAGTTACTCTGCCAGGGGGAACCAGCCCCAGCATTTT. Protein: CASSYSARGNQPQHF. The chain uses TRBV6-5 and TRBJ1-5; 7 nucleotides match TRBD1. With 0 bases clipped from V and 7 bases from J, the junction kept 6 bases outside the gene matches. The CDR3 spans 15 residues. Per germline, CDR1 MNHEY and CDR2 SVGAGI.

J is TRBJ1-2 and V is TRBV6-1; no clear D gene. This CDR3 has 15 amino acids. The V gene's germline CDR1 is MNHNS and CDR2 SASEGT. Trimming shortened V by 1 base and J by 4 bases, and 13 bases separated the two germline ends. CDR3 protein: CASSEGFGRIYGYTF. The CDR3 region has the DNA TGTGCCAGCAGTGAAGGGTTCGGCAGGATCTATGGCTACACCTTC.

The V gene is TRBV11-2, the J gene TRBJ1-1; D is unresolved. V was clipped by 2 bases and J by 3 bases, with 10 bases between them. The CDR3 is 14 residues long. Germline-derived CDR1 and CDR2 are SGHAT and FQNNGV. This chain's CDR3 is CASSLSWRDTEAFF. CDR3 DNA: TGTGCCAGCAGCTTAAGTTGGCGGGACACTGAAGCTTTCTTT.

The rearrangement uses TRBV9 and TRBJ2-1, with TRBD1 matching over 8 bases. Trimming cost V 2 bases and J 5 bases; bases outside gene matches: 9. This CDR3 is built from 16 residues. From germline, CDR1 is SGDLS and CDR2 YYNGEE. CDR3 bases: TGTGCCAGCAGCGTGGAGCCGGGACAGGCAAACAATGAGCAGTTCTTC. It is translated as CASSVEPGQANNEQFF.

The chain employs TRBV23-1 and TRBJ1-2; D perhaps matches TRBD1 (5 bases). TRBV23-1 is an open reading frame, and its role is uncertain. The V and J ends lost 4 bases and 7 bases respectively, with 16 bases between them. This CDR3 is built from 14 residues. CDR3 in amino acids: CASSPIRGVGGYTF. The CDR3 DNA follows: TGCGCCAGCAGTCCCATCCGGGGGGTAGGTGGCTACACCTTC.